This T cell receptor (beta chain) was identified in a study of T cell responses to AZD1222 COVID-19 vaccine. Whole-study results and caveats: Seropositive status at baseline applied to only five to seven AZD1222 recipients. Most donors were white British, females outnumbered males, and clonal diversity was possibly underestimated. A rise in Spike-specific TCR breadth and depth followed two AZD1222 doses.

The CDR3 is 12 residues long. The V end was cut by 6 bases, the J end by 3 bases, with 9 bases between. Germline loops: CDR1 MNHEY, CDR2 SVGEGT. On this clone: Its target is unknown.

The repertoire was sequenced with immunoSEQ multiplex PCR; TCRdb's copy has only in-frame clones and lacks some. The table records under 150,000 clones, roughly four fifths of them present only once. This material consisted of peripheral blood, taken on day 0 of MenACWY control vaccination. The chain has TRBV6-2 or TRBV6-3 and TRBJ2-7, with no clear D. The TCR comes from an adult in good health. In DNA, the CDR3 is TGTGCCAGCAGCCCCACGCTCTACGAGCAGTACTTC. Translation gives CASSPTLYEQYF.